The 8 T cell receptor beta chains below come from one sample, sequenced in a study of blood T cell repertoires in COVID-19. Repertoires were generated with immunoSEQ multiplex PCR, while TCRdb's copy carries only in-frame clones and drops some. The sample yields hundreds of thousands of clones, roughly 90% seen once. Sequencing was performed on PBMCs or T cells enriched from blood (not recorded which). All receptors come from a man aged 55 to 70 who had recovered from COVID-19.

This clone was counted between two and nine times. This chain joins TRBV2 and TRBJ1-6; no reliable D call. The CDR3 length is 15 residues. Between the trimmed V and J ends, which lost 4 bases and 9 bases, there was a span of 16 bases. Germline CDR1 SNHLY, CDR2 FYNNEI. This chain's CDR3 is CASSAEGVISSPLHF. CDR3 nucleotide sequence: TGTGCCAGCAGTGCTGAGGGAGTGATAAGTTCACCCCTCCACTTT.

The chain carries TRBV5-1 and TRBJ2-1; 9 bases match TRBD1. Looked up from germline, CDR1 is SGHRS and CDR2 is YFSETQ. The length of the CDR3 is 15 residues. J lost 7 bases, V lost 1 base, and 6 bases had no gene match. CDR3 in amino acids: CASSLWDRVGNEQFF. CDR3 sequence (DNA): TGCGCCAGCAGCTTGTGGGACAGGGTAGGTAATGAGCAGTTCTTC.

The chain carries TRBV5-8 and TRBJ2-1, with 8 nucleotides matching TRBD2. CDR1 is SGHTS and CDR2 is YDEGEE in the germline V gene. Trimming cost V 0 bases and J 1 base; bases outside gene matches: 6. This CDR3 has 17 residues. CDR3 sequence (DNA): TGTGCCAGCAGCTTGGCCCCAGCGGGAGTGTCCTACAATGAGCAGTTCTTC. Translating gives CASSLAPAGVSYNEQFF.

The chain couples TRBV6-2 or TRBV6-3 to TRBJ2-3, with 7 positions matching TRBD2. CDR1 MNHEY and CDR2 SVGEGT come from the germline V gene. V shed 0 bases, J shed 2 bases, and the junction held 2 bases outside the gene matches. This CDR3 comprises 15 residues. The CDR3 region has the DNA TGTGCCAGCAGTTACTCCCAGCGGGACACAGATACGCAGTATTTT. Translation gives CASSYSQRDTDTQYF.

The chain joins TRBV24-1 to TRBJ2-4; 11 bases are a match to TRBD1. Germline values: CDR1 KGHDR, CDR2 SFDVKD. V lost 4 bases, J lost 2 bases, and 9 bases stayed unmatched. CDR3 length: 18 residues. The CDR3 DNA reads TGTGCCACCAGTGACTATAGGACAGGGGGCTGGTCCAAAAACATTCAGTACTTC. This codes for CATSDYRTGGWSKNIQYF.

V is TRBV9 and J is TRBJ2-2; 7 bases fit TRBD2. CDR1 is SGDLS, CDR2 YYNGEE, per germline. The trim removed 2 bases at V and 3 bases at J, leaving 4 bases unmatched. This CDR3 comprises 15 residues. DNA for the CDR3: TGTGCCAGCAGCGTCGGGAGGACGTACACCGGGGAGCTGTTTTTT. Translated, it gives CASSVGRTYTGELFF.

V is TRBV20-1 and J is TRBJ2-5; D gene uncertain. V was clipped by 3 bases and J by 4 bases, with 12 bases between them. CDR1 is DFQATT, CDR2 SNEGSKA, per germline (reference sequence). The CDR3 has 13 amino acids. CDR3 nucleotides: TGCAGTGCTAGTTTACATGCCCGAGAGACCCAGTACTTC. It specifies CSASLHARETQYF.

This clone was observed a single time. The same CDR3 also results from other DNA sequences found in this sample. This sequence joins TRBV5-1 and TRBJ1-2; TRBD1 matches at 9 bases. Germline values: CDR1 SGHRS, CDR2 YFSETQ. V shed 0 bases and J 3 bases; nucleotides not matched to a gene: 3. The CDR3 contains 15 residues. The CDR3 here is CASSLGTGVDYGYTF. The CDR3 DNA follows: TGCGCCAGCAGCTTGGGGACAGGGGTGGACTATGGCTACACCTTC.